This TCR beta chain is drawn from a study of human T cells and chemical hapten exposure. Study as a whole: Per-sample TCR yields varied mainly from small pooled library volume differences.

Study conclusions and caveats: More PT1 expanded TCRs went with higher patch test scores.

Turning to this clonotype: Its antigen is currently unknown.

TCRdb recomputed calls from the RACE reads with MiXCR, one row per CDR3 protein. The table shows some 180,000 distinct CDR3 sequences, with 20% to 25% occurring only once. J gave up 2 bases and V 6 bases, and 9 bases lay outside the gene matches. Germline V CDR1 and CDR2: DFQATT, SNEGSKA (reference sequence). This CDR3 spans 14 amino acids. Indicated time point: patch test 3, about 24 weeks after DPC sensitization. Treatment defined: therapeutic diphenylcyclopropenone sensitization with weekly scalp DPC. The authors extracted total RNA from unfractionated whole blood. The starting material was whole blood, obtained in connection with sensitization to the hapten diphenylcyclopropenone (DPC). The origin of this receptor is a middle-aged woman with alopecia areata. Some clones in this sample may be carry-over from other donors' samples. The rearrangement joins TRBV20-1 to TRBJ2-7; 8 nucleotides line up with TRBD2. DNA of the CDR3: TGCAGTGCCCGGGAGGGCGGGAGACCCTACGAGCAGTACTTC. It specifies CSAREGGRPYEQYF.